These T cell receptor beta chains were read from a single sample in a study of PD-1 blockade in classical Hodgkin lymphoma. Data came from immunoSEQ multiplex PCR; TCRdb stores just in-frame clones and leaves some out. Altogether around 32,000 clones are present, about 87% being singletons, with the ten largest covering 0.95% to 1.5%. Specimen: CD4+ T cells from blood. The receptors stem from a human donor with classical Hodgkin lymphoma. The CDR3 runs from the conserved cysteine through the conserved F or W. Fields, in order: D gene, clone size, V gene, J gene, CDR3 DNA, CDR3 protein. A D gene is named only where the DNA matches it firmly. Clone size appears in some rows only: once, few, many, or a class for an expanded clone.

d_gene: TRBD1
abundance: once
v_gene: TRBV9
j_gene: TRBJ1-3
CDR3nt: TGTGCCAGCAGCGACCAGGGGGGGGGAAACACCATATATTTT
CDR3aa: CASSDQGGGNTIYF

d_gene: -
abundance: -
v_gene: TRBV29-1
j_gene: TRBJ2-7
CDR3nt: TGCAGCGTTGGAGCGGAACGCTACGAGCAGTACTTC
CDR3aa: CSVGAERYEQYF

d_gene: -
abundance: -
v_gene: TRBV4-1
j_gene: TRBJ1-4
CDR3nt: TGCGCCAGCAGCCAAGATCTAATCAGGCGGTGGGAAAAACTGTTTTTT
CDR3aa: CASSQDLIRRWEKLFF

d_gene: -
abundance: -
v_gene: TRBV7-3
j_gene: TRBJ2-7
CDR3nt: TGTGCCAGCAGCTTAACGGTGGGGGGAAAATACGAGCAGTACTTC
CDR3aa: CASSLTVGGKYEQYF

d_gene: -
abundance: -
v_gene: TRBV19
j_gene: TRBJ2-6
CDR3nt: TGTGCCAGTGCCAGGGGCGGGGCCAACGTCCTGACTTTC
CDR3aa: CASARGGANVLTF

d_gene: TRBD2
abundance: -
v_gene: TRBV11-3
j_gene: TRBJ2-2
CDR3nt: TGTGCCAGCAGTACCTTAGCGGGCTCCCGGGAGCTGTTTTTT
CDR3aa: CASSTLAGSRELFF

d_gene: -
abundance: once
v_gene: TRBV7-7
j_gene: TRBJ2-5
CDR3nt: TGTGCTAGCAGCCGGGACGGCTACCAAGAGACCCAGTACTTC
CDR3aa: CASSRDGYQETQYF

d_gene: -
abundance: -
v_gene: TRBV5-1
j_gene: TRBJ2-3
CDR3nt: TGCGCCAGCAGCCCTACGGGAGCCCCGGGTACAGATACGCAGTATTTT
CDR3aa: CASSPTGAPGTDTQYF

d_gene: -
abundance: once
v_gene: TRBV29-1
j_gene: TRBJ2-2
CDR3nt: TGCACATTTCAGGGGAACACCGGGGAGCTGTTTTTT
CDR3aa: CTFQGNTGELFF

d_gene: -
abundance: -
v_gene: TRBV9
j_gene: TRBJ2-3
CDR3nt: TGTGCCAGCAACATTGGAGGGACAGATACGCAGTATTTT
CDR3aa: CASNIGGTDTQYF

d_gene: -
abundance: -
v_gene: TRBV4-1
j_gene: TRBJ2-3
CDR3nt: TGCGCCAGCAGCCTAAAGCCCGTGCGGGGCCCGACAGATACGCAGTATTTT
CDR3aa: CASSLKPVRGPTDTQYF

d_gene: -
abundance: -
v_gene: TRBV28
j_gene: TRBJ2-7
CDR3nt: TGTGCCAGCATGGGGGGATCGCTTTCCTACGAGCAGTACTTC
CDR3aa: CASMGGSLSYEQYF

d_gene: -
abundance: -
v_gene: TRBV6-6
j_gene: TRBJ2-7
CDR3nt: TGTGCCAGCAGTTGGGGGCCGGCAGGCGAGCAGTACTTC
CDR3aa: CASSWGPAGEQYF

d_gene: TRBD2
abundance: -
v_gene: TRBV18
j_gene: TRBJ2-1
CDR3nt: TGTGCCAGCTCACCACTGCTCGGTAGCGGGAGGTCATCCCACAATGAGCAGTTCTTC
CDR3aa: CASSPLLGSGRSSHNEQFF

d_gene: -
abundance: -
v_gene: TRBV6-4
j_gene: TRBJ2-2
CDR3nt: TGTGCCAGCAGTGTGGGGGGCGCGTCCGGGGAGCTGTTTTTT
CDR3aa: CASSVGGASGELFF

d_gene: TRBD1
abundance: once
v_gene: TRBV11-2
j_gene: TRBJ1-1
CDR3nt: TGTGCCAGCAGCTTAGTTTTTCGGGACAGAGCTTTCTTT
CDR3aa: CASSLVFRDRAFF

d_gene: TRBD1
abundance: -
v_gene: TRBV5-1
j_gene: TRBJ1-4
CDR3nt: TGCGCCAGCAGCGTGGCAGGGGGTCGAACTAATGAAAAACTGTTTTTT
CDR3aa: CASSVAGGRTNEKLFF

d_gene: TRBD1
abundance: -
v_gene: TRBV10-3
j_gene: TRBJ2-3
CDR3nt: TGTGCCATCGGGCAGGGGGGCACAGATACGCAGTATTTT
CDR3aa: CAIGQGGTDTQYF

d_gene: TRBD1
abundance: -
v_gene: TRBV5-8
j_gene: TRBJ2-1
CDR3nt: TGTGCCAGCAGCTCGGGACAGGGTAGGAATAGTGAGCAGTTCTTC
CDR3aa: CASSSGQGRNSEQFF

d_gene: -
abundance: -
v_gene: TRBV27
j_gene: TRBJ1-2
CDR3nt: TGTGCCAGCAGGCCGGGACGGATCTATGGCTACACCTTC
CDR3aa: CASRPGRIYGYTF

d_gene: TRBD1
abundance: -
v_gene: TRBV19
j_gene: TRBJ1-2
CDR3nt: TGTGCCAGTAGTAGGGGACAGAACTTTAACTATGGCTACACCTTC
CDR3aa: CASSRGQNFNYGYTF

d_gene: -
abundance: -
v_gene: TRBV5-6
j_gene: TRBJ2-7
CDR3nt: TGTGCCAGCAGTCCCTGGAGTCGTGTGCACGAGCAGTACTTC
CDR3aa: CASSPWSRVHEQYF

d_gene: -
abundance: -
v_gene: TRBV11-2
j_gene: TRBJ2-7
CDR3nt: TGTGCCAGCAGCTTAGGTTTGGGGACCGACGAGCAGTACTTC
CDR3aa: CASSLGLGTDEQYF

d_gene: TRBD1
abundance: once
v_gene: TRBV27
j_gene: TRBJ1-2
CDR3nt: TGTGCCAGCAGTTCTGGACAGGTTATCCTTACCCCTAAGGGCTACACCTTC
CDR3aa: CASSSGQVILTPKGYTF

d_gene: TRBD1
abundance: -
v_gene: TRBV7-9
j_gene: TRBJ1-4
CDR3nt: TGTGCCAGCAGCCGGACAGGGAACGAAAAACTGTTTTTT
CDR3aa: CASSRTGNEKLFF

d_gene: -
abundance: -
v_gene: TRBV29-1
j_gene: TRBJ1-2
CDR3nt: TGCAGCGTTGTTGGCGCACTCTATGGCTACACCTTC
CDR3aa: CSVVGALYGYTF

d_gene: TRBD1
abundance: -
v_gene: TRBV11-3
j_gene: TRBJ2-3
CDR3nt: TGTGCCAGCAGGTTGGGACAGAGCACAGATACGCAGTATTTT
CDR3aa: CASRLGQSTDTQYF

d_gene: TRBD2
abundance: -
v_gene: TRBV7-3
j_gene: TRBJ2-1
CDR3nt: TGTGCCAGCGGCAGGGAGGGGTTCTACAATGAGCAGTTCTTC
CDR3aa: CASGREGFYNEQFF

d_gene: -
abundance: -
v_gene: TRBV6-1
j_gene: TRBJ1-6
CDR3nt: TGTGCCAGCAGTGAGGCAGGGTCGGATTCACCCCTCCACTTT
CDR3aa: CASSEAGSDSPLHF

d_gene: -
abundance: few
v_gene: TRBV6-1
j_gene: TRBJ2-2
CDR3nt: TGTGCCAGCAGTGAAGGACCCCGGGAGCTGTTTTTT
CDR3aa: CASSEGPRELFF

d_gene: -
abundance: -
v_gene: TRBV21-1
j_gene: TRBJ1-5
CDR3nt: TGTGCCAGCAGTTGTGGGCTACATTGGCATCATCAGCCCCAGCATTTT
CDR3aa: CASSCGLHWHHQPQHF

d_gene: TRBD2
abundance: -
v_gene: TRBV12-5
j_gene: TRBJ2-5
CDR3nt: TGTGCTAGTGGTTTCTTGACTAGCGGGAGATATGAGACCCAGTACTTC
CDR3aa: CASGFLTSGRYETQYF

d_gene: -
abundance: -
v_gene: TRBV19
j_gene: TRBJ1-2
CDR3nt: TGTGCCAGTAGTATAGGACGGGGCTACACCTTC
CDR3aa: CASSIGRGYTF

d_gene: -
abundance: -
v_gene: TRBV5-1
j_gene: TRBJ1-2
CDR3nt: TGCGCCAGCAGCTTCGAGACTAACTATGGCTACACCTTC
CDR3aa: CASSFETNYGYTF

d_gene: TRBD1
abundance: -
v_gene: TRBV10-1
j_gene: TRBJ2-5
CDR3nt: TGCGCCAGCAGTGAGTCCGGGACAGAAAAAGAGACCCAGTACTTC
CDR3aa: CASSESGTEKETQYF

d_gene: -
abundance: few
v_gene: TRBV10-3
j_gene: TRBJ1-5
CDR3nt: TGTGCCATCAGTGCAGGGATCAATCAGCCCCAGCATTTT
CDR3aa: CAISAGINQPQHF

d_gene: -
abundance: -
v_gene: TRBV11-1
j_gene: TRBJ1-4
CDR3nt: TGTGCCAGCAGCCTTACCTGGGGGCCTAGGGAAAAACTGTTTTTT
CDR3aa: CASSLTWGPREKLFF

d_gene: TRBD2
abundance: few
v_gene: TRBV9
j_gene: TRBJ2-2
CDR3nt: TGTGCCAGCAGCCTTACTAGCGGGGCGAACACCGGGGAGCTGTTTTTT
CDR3aa: CASSLTSGANTGELFF

d_gene: -
abundance: -
v_gene: TRBV19
j_gene: TRBJ2-5
CDR3nt: TGTGCCAGTAGTAACCTCGGCGGGTCCCAAGAGACCCAGTACTTC
CDR3aa: CASSNLGGSQETQYF

d_gene: TRBD1
abundance: -
v_gene: TRBV2
j_gene: TRBJ1-2
CDR3nt: TGTGCCAGTCGGACAGGGCTATCCGATGGCTACACCTTC
CDR3aa: CASRTGLSDGYTF

d_gene: TRBD2
abundance: -
v_gene: TRBV9
j_gene: TRBJ2-1
CDR3nt: TGTGCCAGCAGCACCAGACAGGGAACTAGCGGGAGGGATGAGCAGTTCTTC
CDR3aa: CASSTRQGTSGRDEQFF